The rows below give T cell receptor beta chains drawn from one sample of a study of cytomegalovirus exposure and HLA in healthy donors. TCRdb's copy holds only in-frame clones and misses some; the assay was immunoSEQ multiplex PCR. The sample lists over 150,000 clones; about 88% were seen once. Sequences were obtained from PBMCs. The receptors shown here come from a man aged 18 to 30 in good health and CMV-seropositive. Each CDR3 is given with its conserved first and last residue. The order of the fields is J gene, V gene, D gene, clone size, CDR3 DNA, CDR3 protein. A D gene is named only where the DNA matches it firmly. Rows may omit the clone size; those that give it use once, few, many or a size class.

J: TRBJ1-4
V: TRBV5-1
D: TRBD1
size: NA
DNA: TGCGCCAGCAGCTTGGGACAGGGGCAGATTCAGGAAAAACTGTTTTTT
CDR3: CASSLGQGQIQEKLFF

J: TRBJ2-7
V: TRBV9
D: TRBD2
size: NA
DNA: TGTGCCAGCAGCGGTACTAGCGGCTCCTACGAGCAGTACTTC
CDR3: CASSGTSGSYEQYF

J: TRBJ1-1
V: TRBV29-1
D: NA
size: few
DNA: TGCAGCGCCCTTCGCCAGGGGCCTGAAGCTTTCTTT
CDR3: CSALRQGPEAFF

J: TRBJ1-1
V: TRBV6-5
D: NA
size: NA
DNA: TGTGCCAGCAGACCGACAGGTGACACTGAAGCTTTCTTT
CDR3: CASRPTGDTEAFF

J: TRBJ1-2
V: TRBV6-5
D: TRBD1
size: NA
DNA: TGTGCCAGCAGACCCTCTGGGACAGGGGTCTATGGCTACACCTTC
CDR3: CASRPSGTGVYGYTF

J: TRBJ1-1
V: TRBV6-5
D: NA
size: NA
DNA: TGTGCCAGCGGAGCGGTGAACACTGAAGCTTTCTTT
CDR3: CASGAVNTEAFF

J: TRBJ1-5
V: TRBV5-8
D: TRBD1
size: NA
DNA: TGTGCCAGCAGCTCGGGACAGGGAAATCAGCCCCAGCATTTT
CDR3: CASSSGQGNQPQHF

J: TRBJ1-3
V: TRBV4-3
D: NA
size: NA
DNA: TGCGCCAGCAGCCAAGACAGCTCTGGAAACACCATATATTTT
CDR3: CASSQDSSGNTIYF

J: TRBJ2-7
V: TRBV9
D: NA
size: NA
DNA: TGTGCCAGCAGCCCTCGTCCCGGGACCGGGGGCGAGCAGTACTTC
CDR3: CASSPRPGTGGEQYF

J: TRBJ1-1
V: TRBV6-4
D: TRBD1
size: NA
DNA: TGTGCCAGCAGACAGGGGGGGCCTAACACTGAAGCTTTCTTT
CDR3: CASRQGGPNTEAFF

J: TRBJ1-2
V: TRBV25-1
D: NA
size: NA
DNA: TGTGCCAGCAGTAACGGGGGGATCCTTGGGTATGGCTACACCTTC
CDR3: CASSNGGILGYGYTF

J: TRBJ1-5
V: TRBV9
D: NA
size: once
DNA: TGTGCCAGCAGCGTAGGTGGGCAGAATCAGCCCCAGCATTTT
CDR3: CASSVGGQNQPQHF

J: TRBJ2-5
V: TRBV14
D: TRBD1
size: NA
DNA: TGTGCCAGCAGCCAAGGGACAGGGGCGTACCAAGAGACCCAGTACTTC
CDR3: CASSQGTGAYQETQYF

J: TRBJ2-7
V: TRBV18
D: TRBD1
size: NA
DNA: TGTGCCAGCTCGCAAAGGGACAGAATTCCCTACGAGCAGTACTTC
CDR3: CASSQRDRIPYEQYF

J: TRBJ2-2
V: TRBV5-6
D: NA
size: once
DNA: TGTGCCAGCAGCGCCCTGGGGGGAGAGCTGTTTTTT
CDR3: CASSALGGELFF

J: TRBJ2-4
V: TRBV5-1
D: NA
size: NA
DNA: TGCGCCAGCAGCCCCCCTTCGCCCACGGGAAACATTCAGTACTTC
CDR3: CASSPPSPTGNIQYF

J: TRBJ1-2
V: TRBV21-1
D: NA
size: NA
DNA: TGTGCCAGCGGGGCCCCCCAGGACATACCCTATGGCTACACCTTC
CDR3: CASGAPQDIPYGYTF

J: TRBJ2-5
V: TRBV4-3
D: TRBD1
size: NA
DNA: TGCGCCAGCAGCCTCGGGACAGCCGAGGTGGAGACCCAGTACTTC
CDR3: CASSLGTAEVETQYF

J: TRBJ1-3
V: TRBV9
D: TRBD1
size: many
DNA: TGTGCCAGCAGCCCAGGGGGGACAGCCGGAAACACCATATATTTT
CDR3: CASSPGGTAGNTIYF

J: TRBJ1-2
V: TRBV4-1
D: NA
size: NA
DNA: TGCGCCAGCAGCCAAACTAATTATGGCTACACCTTC
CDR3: CASSQTNYGYTF

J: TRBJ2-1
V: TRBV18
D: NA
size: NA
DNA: TGTGCCAGCTCCCCAACGGAAAGGGGATATGAGCAGTTCTTC
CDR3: CASSPTERGYEQFF

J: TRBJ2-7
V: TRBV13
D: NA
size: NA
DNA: TGTGCCAGCAGCCGCCGGGAAACCTACGAGCAGTACTTC
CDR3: CASSRRETYEQYF

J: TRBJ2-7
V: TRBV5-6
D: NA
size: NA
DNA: TGTGCCAGCAGCCCCCGAGGCGGGGGCCGGAGGTACTTC
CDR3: CASSPRGGGRRYF

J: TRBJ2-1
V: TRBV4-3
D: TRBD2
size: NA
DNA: TGCGCCAGCAGCCAGGTACGGGGGGGCTACAATGAGCAGTTCTTC
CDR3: CASSQVRGGYNEQFF

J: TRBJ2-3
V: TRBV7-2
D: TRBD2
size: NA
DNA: TGTGCCAGCAGCCCGACCCTAGCGGGGGGGCCGAATACGCAGTATTTT
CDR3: CASSPTLAGGPNTQYF

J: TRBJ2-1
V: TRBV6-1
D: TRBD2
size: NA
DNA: TGTGCCAGCAGTCCCACTAGCGGGGGGGCGGGTGAGCAGTTCTTC
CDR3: CASSPTSGGAGEQFF

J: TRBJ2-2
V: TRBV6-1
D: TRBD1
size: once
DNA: TGTGCCAGCACTCCCACGACAGGGGGCTCCGGGGAGCTGTTTTTT
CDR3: CASTPTTGGSGELFF

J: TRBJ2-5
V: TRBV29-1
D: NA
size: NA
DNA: TGCAGCGTGGGCGGTAGGGGCAGTGGTCAAGAGACCCAGTACTTC
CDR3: CSVGGRGSGQETQYF

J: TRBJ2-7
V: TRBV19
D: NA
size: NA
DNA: TGTGCCAGTAGCCCGGGACAAAGCCTCTACTACGAGCAGTACTTC
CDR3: CASSPGQSLYYEQYF

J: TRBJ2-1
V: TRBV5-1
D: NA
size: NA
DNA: TGCGCCAGCAGCTACGGGGGAGTGACCTACAATGAGCAGTTCTTC
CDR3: CASSYGGVTYNEQFF

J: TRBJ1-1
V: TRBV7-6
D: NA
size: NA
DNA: TGTGCCAGCAGCTTAGAACTAGAAACTGAAGCTTTCTTT
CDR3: CASSLELETEAFF

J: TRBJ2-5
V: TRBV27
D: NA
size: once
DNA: TGTGCCAGCAGTTTGCGGGGACACCAAGAGACCCAGTACTTC
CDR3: CASSLRGHQETQYF

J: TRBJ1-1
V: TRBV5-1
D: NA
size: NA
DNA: TGCGCCAGCAGCCCCTCGGCAGGGTTCCTAATGGCGAACACTGAAGCTTTCTTT
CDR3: CASSPSAGFLMANTEAFF

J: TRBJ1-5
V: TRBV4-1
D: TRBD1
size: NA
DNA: TGCGCCAGCAGCCAAGATTCGCGACAGGGGGGCAATCAGCCCCAGCATTTT
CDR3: CASSQDSRQGGNQPQHF

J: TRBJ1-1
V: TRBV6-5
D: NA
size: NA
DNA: TGTGCCAGCAGTTACGCCTATGAAGCTTTCTTT
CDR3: CASSYAYEAFF

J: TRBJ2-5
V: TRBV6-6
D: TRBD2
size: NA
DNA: TGTGCCAGCAGTTACGCGGGGGGCGCGAGAAAGACCCAGTACTTC
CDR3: CASSYAGGARKTQYF

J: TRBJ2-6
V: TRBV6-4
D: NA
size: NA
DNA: TGTGCCAGCAAGGAGGGGGCGTCTGGGGCCAACGTCCTGACTTTC
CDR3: CASKEGASGANVLTF

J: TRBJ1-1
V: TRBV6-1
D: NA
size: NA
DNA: TGTGCCAGCACCAAAACGGACAGCACTGAAGCTTTCTTT
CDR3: CASTKTDSTEAFF

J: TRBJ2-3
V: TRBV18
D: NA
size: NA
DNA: TGTGCCAGCTCACTTCTCGCTCGGACAGATACGCAGTATTTT
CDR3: CASSLLARTDTQYF

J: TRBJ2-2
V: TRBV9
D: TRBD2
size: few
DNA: TGTGCCAGCAGCGTAGCAGCTAGCGGGAGTCATACCGGGGAGCTGTTTTTT
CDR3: CASSVAASGSHTGELFF

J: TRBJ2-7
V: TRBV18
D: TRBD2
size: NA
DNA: TGTGCCAGCTCACCTGCCCCTAGCGGGACCTACGAGCAGTACTTC
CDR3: CASSPAPSGTYEQYF